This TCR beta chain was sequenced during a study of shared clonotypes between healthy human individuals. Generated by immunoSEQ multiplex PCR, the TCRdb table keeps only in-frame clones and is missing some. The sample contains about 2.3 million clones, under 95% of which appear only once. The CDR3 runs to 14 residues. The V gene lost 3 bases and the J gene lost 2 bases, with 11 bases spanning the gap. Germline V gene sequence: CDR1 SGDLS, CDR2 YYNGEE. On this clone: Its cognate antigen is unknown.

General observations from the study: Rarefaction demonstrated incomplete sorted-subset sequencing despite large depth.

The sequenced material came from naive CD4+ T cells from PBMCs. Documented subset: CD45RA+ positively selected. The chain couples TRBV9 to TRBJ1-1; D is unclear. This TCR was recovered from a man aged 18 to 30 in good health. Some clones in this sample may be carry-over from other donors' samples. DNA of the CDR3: TGTGCCAGCAGCGCCTTCGACGGAAACACTGAAGCTTTCTTT. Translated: CASSAFDGNTEAFF.